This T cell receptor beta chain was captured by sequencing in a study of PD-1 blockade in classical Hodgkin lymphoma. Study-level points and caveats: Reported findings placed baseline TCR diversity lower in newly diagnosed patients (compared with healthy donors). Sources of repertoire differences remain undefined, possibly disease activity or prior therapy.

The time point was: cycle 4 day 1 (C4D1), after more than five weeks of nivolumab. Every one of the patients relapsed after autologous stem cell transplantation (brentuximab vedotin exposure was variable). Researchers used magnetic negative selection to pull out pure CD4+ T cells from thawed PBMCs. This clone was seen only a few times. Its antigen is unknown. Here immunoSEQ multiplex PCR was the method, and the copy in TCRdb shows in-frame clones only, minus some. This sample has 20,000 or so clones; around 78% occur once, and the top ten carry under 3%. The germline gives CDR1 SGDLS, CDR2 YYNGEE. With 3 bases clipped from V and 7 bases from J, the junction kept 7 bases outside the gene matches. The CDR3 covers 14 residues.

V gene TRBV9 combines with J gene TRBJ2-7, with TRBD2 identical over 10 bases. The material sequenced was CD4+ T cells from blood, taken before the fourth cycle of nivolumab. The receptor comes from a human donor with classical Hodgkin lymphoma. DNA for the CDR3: TGTGCCAGCAGCGCAACCCCACTAGCGGGGGAGCAGTACTTC. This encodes CASSATPLAGEQYF.